The 12 T cell receptor beta chains presented below share a single source sample, sequenced in a study of neurological immune-mediated disorders. Via MiXCR, TCRdb re-called the 5' RACE reads, giving one row per CDR3 protein. The sample has some 32,000 distinct CDR3 sequences; over 12% are singletons. Sample: PBMCs. The source is a man aged 70-80 years in good health.

The sample holds many counts of this clonotype. Written as DNA, the CDR3 is TGTGCCAGCAGCCCTGGACAGGGCAATCAGCCCCAGCATTTT. Translation: CASSPGQGNQPQHF. This sequence joins TRBV7-2 and TRBJ1-5, with 7 bases lining up with TRBD1. This CDR3 contains 14 residues. The V gene end was trimmed by 5 bases and the J gene end by 2 bases; junction bases not matched to a gene: 3. The germline V gene encodes CDR1 SGHTA and CDR2 FQGNSA.

The table lists this clonotype with many counts. V usage is TRBV18 and J usage is TRBJ2-2; D unclear. With 5 bases removed from V and 2 bases from J, the gap between germline ends came to 9 bases. The germline V gene encodes CDR1 KGHSH and CDR2 LQKENI. This CDR3 region has 14 residues. CDR3: CASSSTRNTGELFF. CDR3 nucleotides: TGTGCCAGCTCAAGCACACGAAACACCGGGGAGCTGTTTTTT. Full variable domain (remainder filled in from reference TRBV18 and TRBJ2-2): NAGVMQNPRHLVRRRGQEARLRCSPMKGHSHVYWYRQLPEEGLKFMVYLQKENIIDESGMPKERFSAEFPKEGPSILRIQQVVRGDSAAYFCASSSTRNTGELFFGEGSRLTVL.

The V gene is TRBV12-3 or TRBV12-4, the J gene TRBJ1-5; D gene unclear. The CDR3 contains 13 residues. The ends were cut back, 6 bases at V and 6 bases at J, with 12 bases in the middle. CDR3 loop: CASSPSGGQPQHF. As DNA, the CDR3 is TGTGCCAGCAGCCCCTCGGGCGGTCAGCCCCAGCATTTT.

This clonotype has at least ten counts. Just one base apart from a much larger clone, this may be a read error. The gene calls are TRBV11-2 and TRBJ2-1; the match to TRBD2 covers 9 bases. CDR1 is SGHAT, CDR2 FQNNGV, per germline. CDR3 size: 16 residues. Here the CDR3 reads CVSSRLAASSYNEQFF. The CDR3 coding sequence is TGTGTCAGCAGCAGACTAGCGGCGAGCTCCTACAATGAGCAGTTCTTC.

This clonotype was counted many times. This sequence joins TRBV5-1 and TRBJ2-5; D may correspond to TRBD1 or TRBD2 (5 bases each). From germline, CDR1 is SGHRS and CDR2 YFSETQ. V lost 4 bases to trimming and J lost 5 bases, with 12 bases between them. The CDR3 has 13 residues. CDR3 coding DNA: TGCGCCAGCAGCGGGGGATCGGGCGAGACCCAGTACTTC. Translated, it gives CASSGGSGETQYF.

This clonotype occurred many times. The gene calls are TRBV2 and TRBJ2-6, with a tentative D call TRBD1 (5 bases). Trimming pared 7 bases from V and 3 bases from J, leaving 10 bases between. The CDR3 totals 14 residues. CDR1 and CDR2 (germline): SNHLY, FYNNEI. In DNA form, the CDR3 reads TGTGCCAGCAAGCCCACAGGTGGGGCCAACGTCCTGACTTTC. This codes for CASKPTGGANVLTF.

This clonotype was recorded many times. This chain links TRBV5-5 with TRBJ2-7, with 7 nucleotides matching TRBD1. V lost 3 bases, J lost 5 bases, and 8 bases stayed unmatched. This CDR3 is 14 amino acids long. CDR1 is SGHKS and CDR2 is YYEKEE in the germline V gene (reference sequence). The CDR3 DNA sequence: TGTGCCAGCAGCTCTCGGGGACAGCATAACGAGCAGTACTTC. This gives the protein CASSSRGQHNEQYF.

This clonotype was seen at least ten times. The chain recombines TRBV20-1 with TRBJ2-1; 12 positions match TRBD2. The CDR3 extends over 13 amino acids. The V gene's germline CDR1 is DFQATT and CDR2 SNEGSKA (reference sequence). This chain's CDR3 is CSELAGGYNEQFF. The CDR3 DNA reads as TGCAGCGAACTAGCGGGGGGATACAATGAGCAGTTCTTC.

Only a few counts were recorded for this clonotype. The chain has TRBV7-2 and TRBJ1-6, with TRBD1 matching 8 bases. CDR3 size: 15 residues. V trimming: 1 base; J trimming: 8 bases; junction bases outside the gene matches: 4. CDR1 and CDR2 (germline): SGHTA, FQGNSA. CDR3 nucleotides: TGTGCCAGCAGCTTAGGGGACAGGTCCCATTCACCCCTCCACTTT. It encodes CASSLGDRSHSPLHF.

This clonotype has just a few counts. V and J are TRBV20-1 and TRBJ2-1; TRBD2 matches at 7 bases. Germline lookup yields CDR1 DFQATT and CDR2 SNEGSKA (reference sequence). CDR3 length equals 14 residues. V shed 6 bases, J shed 1 base, and the junction held 6 bases outside the gene matches. The CDR3 nucleotides are TGCAGTGCCCCCAGCGGGGTATCCTACAATGAGCAGTTCTTC. Translated, it gives CSAPSGVSYNEQFF.

This clonotype was recorded many times. V and J are TRBV28 and TRBJ2-1; 9 nucleotides match TRBD1. The germline gives CDR1 MDHEN, CDR2 SYDVKM. The CDR3 contains 15 residues. V was pared by 4 bases and J by 7 bases, with 8 bases of the junction left unmatched. This CDR3 is CASSSAGTGSNEQFF. In nucleotides, the CDR3 is TGTGCCAGCAGTTCTGCGGGGACAGGGTCGAATGAGCAGTTCTTC.

This clonotype was recorded at least ten times. V gene TRBV7-9 combines with J gene TRBJ1-1, with 7 bases identical to TRBD1. The CDR3 sequence is 15 residues long. Germline V gene data show CDR1 as SEHNR and CDR2 as FQNEAQ (reference sequence). V was clipped by 4 bases and J by 0 bases; unmatched bases: 5. The CDR3 sequence: CASSSVGQMNTEAFF. DNA of the CDR3: TGTGCCAGCAGCTCGGTGGGACAGATGAACACTGAAGCTTTCTTT.